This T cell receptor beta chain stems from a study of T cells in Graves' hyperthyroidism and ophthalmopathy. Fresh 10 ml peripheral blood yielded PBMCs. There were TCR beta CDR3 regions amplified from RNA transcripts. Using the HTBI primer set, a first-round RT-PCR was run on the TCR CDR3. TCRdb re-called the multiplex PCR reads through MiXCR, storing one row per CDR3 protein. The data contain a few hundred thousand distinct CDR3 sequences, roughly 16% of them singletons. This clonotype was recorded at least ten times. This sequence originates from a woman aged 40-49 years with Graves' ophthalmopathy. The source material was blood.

CDR3 in DNA: TGTGCCAGCAGCCAAGATTGGGCAGCTGATCGTCAGCAGTACTTC. Residues: CASSQDWAADRQQYF. The chain carries TRBV3-1 and TRBJ2-7; D gene uncertain. Germline lookup yields CDR1 LGHDT and CDR2 YNNKEL (reference sequence). This CDR3 is 15 amino acids long. V was shortened by 0 bases and J by 8 bases, with 17 bases between the two germline ends.